This entry concerns a single T cell receptor beta chain. The germline CDR1 and CDR2 sequences are KGHSH and LQKENI. There are 16 residues in the CDR3. With 0 bases clipped from V and 3 bases from J, the junction kept 5 bases outside the gene matches. The primer mix had 60 Vbeta and 13 Jbeta primers. Assay used: immunoSEQ multiplex PCR; TCRdb lists only in-frame clones, some missing. The sample consists of 200,000 or so clones, 80% to 85% of them appearing once. This sample is part of a study of cytomegalovirus exposure and HLA in healthy donors. The chain links TRBV18 to TRBJ2-7; 10 positions agree with TRBD1. The sequence was collected from a boy younger than 18 in good health and CMV-seronegative. The sample was PBMCs. The chain's CDR3 is CASSPPTGTGVYEQYF. CDR3 DNA: TGTGCCAGCTCACCACCAACCGGGACAGGGGTCTACGAGCAGTACTTC. Filled out from reference TRBV18 and TRBJ2-7, the complete variable domain reads NAGVMQNPRHLVRRRGQEARLRCSPMKGHSHVYWYRQLPEEGLKFMVYLQKENIIDESGMPKERFSAEFPKEGPSILRIQQVVRGDSAAYFCASSPPTGTGVYEQYFGPGTRLTVT.